What follows is one T cell receptor (beta chain) and its context. The entry originates in a study of T cells in Graves' hyperthyroidism and ophthalmopathy. TCR beta CDR3 regions were amplified from RNA transcripts. RT-PCR in the first round (using the HTBI primer set) targeted the TCR CDR3. One entry per CDR3 protein results from TCRdb running MiXCR on the multiplex PCR reads. The sample lists a few hundred thousand distinct CDR3 sequences, approximately 49% seen once, with around 47% in the top ten. In germline, CDR1 is ENHRY, CDR2 SYGVKD. The CDR3 is 16 residues long. V dropped 6 bases and J dropped 3; count of bases not matched to a gene: 10.

The TCR was taken from an adult woman with Graves' disease, either hyperthyroidism or ophthalmopathy (not recorded which). The sample comprised peripheral blood or thyroid tissue (not recorded which). The chain joins TRBV10-3 to TRBJ1-5; 8 nucleotides match TRBD1. This CDR3 is CAISQSGTGYNQPQHF. The CDR3 coding sequence is TGTGCCATCAGCCAATCCGGGACAGGCTACAATCAGCCCCAGCATTTT.